These 7 T cell receptor beta chains came from one sample sequenced in a study of blood T cell repertoires in COVID-19. Profiled with immunoSEQ multiplex PCR; TCRdb holds only in-frame clones, not every one. The sample contains 250,000 to 300,000 clones, roughly 90% of which appear only once. The sequenced sample consisted of PBMCs or T cells enriched from blood (not recorded which). The receptors were gathered from a woman in her thirties who had recovered from COVID-19.

The rearrangement links TRBV7-2 to TRBJ2-7; perhaps TRBD2 as D (5 bases). The germline V gene has CDR1 SGHTA and CDR2 FQGNSA. There are 13 residues in the CDR3. The V gene lost 5 bases and the J gene lost 6 bases, with 14 bases spanning the gap. The CDR3 nucleotides are TGTGCCAGCAGCATCAAAACTAGTGGCGAGCAGTACTTC. Translating it yields CASSIKTSGEQYF.

The chain combines TRBV7-2 with TRBJ2-7, with D possibly being TRBD1 or TRBD2 (6 bases each). Trimming removed 5 bases from V and 9 bases from J, with 17 bases in between. This CDR3 is 13 amino acids long. Germline V gene lookup returns CDR1 SGHTA and CDR2 FQGNSA. The CDR3 sequence: CASSIGGQGLQYF. The CDR3 DNA reads TGTGCCAGCAGCATAGGGGGGCAGGGCTTGCAGTACTTC.

The V gene is TRBV28, the J gene TRBJ1-1; D not certain. Germline CDR1 and CDR2: MDHEN and SYDVKM. The CDR3 extends over 14 amino acids. V shed 2 bases and J shed 3 bases, with 10 bases lying between them. CDR3 nucleotide sequence: TGTGCCAGCAGTTTAACGTCATACTACACTGAAGCTTTCTTT. This translates into CASSLTSYYTEAFF. Filled out from reference TRBV28 and TRBJ1-1, the complete variable domain reads DVKVTQSSRYLVKRTGEKVFLECVQDMDHENMFWYRQDPGLGLRLIYFSYDVKMKEKGDIPEGYSVSREKKERFSLILESASTNQTSMYLCASSLTSYYTEAFFGQGTRLTVV.

J is TRBJ2-7 and V is TRBV28, with 9 nucleotides matching TRBD2. From germline, CDR1 is MDHEN and CDR2 SYDVKM. This CDR3 spans 14 amino acids. Trimming at V came to 2 bases and at J to 3 bases, leaving 2 bases not matched to a gene. CDR3: CASSLEREVYEQYF. DNA of the CDR3: TGTGCCAGCAGTTTAGAGCGGGAGGTCTACGAGCAGTACTTC.

In this sample, this clone turned up once. The rearrangement uses TRBV19 and TRBJ1-2; TRBD1 might be the D (5 bases). V was pared by 6 bases and J by 8 bases, with 13 bases between. CDR3 length: 12 residues. Germline V CDR1 and CDR2: LNHDA, SQIVND (reference sequence). In DNA form, the CDR3 reads TGTGCCAGTAGGGGGCCAGTCCAGGGCTACACCTTC. As protein: CASRGPVQGYTF.

Points on this clone: Different DNA sequences within this sample yield the same CDR3. The CDR3 DNA is TGCAGTGCTAGAGATCCCGGGACCCAGTACTTC. Residues: CSARDPGTQYF. The chain combines TRBV20-1 with TRBJ2-5; D ambiguous. V was pared by 0 bases and J by 7 bases, with 6 bases between. CDR1 is DFQATT and CDR2 is SNEGSKA in the germline V gene (reference sequence). CDR3 size: 11 residues.

The chain is built from TRBV18 and TRBJ2-1, with a tentative D call TRBD1 (6 bases). This CDR3 is built from 16 residues. Germline loops: CDR1 KGHSH, CDR2 LQKENI. V was shortened by 0 bases and J by 4 bases, with 13 bases between the two germline ends. The chain's CDR3 is CASSPPSRGAYNEQFF. In DNA form, the CDR3 reads TGTGCCAGCTCACCACCGAGCAGGGGAGCTTACAATGAGCAGTTCTTC. Based on the CDR3 plus reference TRBV18 and TRBJ2-1, the full variable domain is NAGVMQNPRHLVRRRGQEARLRCSPMKGHSHVYWYRQLPEEGLKFMVYLQKENIIDESGMPKERFSAEFPKEGPSILRIQQVVRGDSAAYFCASSPPSRGAYNEQFFGPGTRLTVL.